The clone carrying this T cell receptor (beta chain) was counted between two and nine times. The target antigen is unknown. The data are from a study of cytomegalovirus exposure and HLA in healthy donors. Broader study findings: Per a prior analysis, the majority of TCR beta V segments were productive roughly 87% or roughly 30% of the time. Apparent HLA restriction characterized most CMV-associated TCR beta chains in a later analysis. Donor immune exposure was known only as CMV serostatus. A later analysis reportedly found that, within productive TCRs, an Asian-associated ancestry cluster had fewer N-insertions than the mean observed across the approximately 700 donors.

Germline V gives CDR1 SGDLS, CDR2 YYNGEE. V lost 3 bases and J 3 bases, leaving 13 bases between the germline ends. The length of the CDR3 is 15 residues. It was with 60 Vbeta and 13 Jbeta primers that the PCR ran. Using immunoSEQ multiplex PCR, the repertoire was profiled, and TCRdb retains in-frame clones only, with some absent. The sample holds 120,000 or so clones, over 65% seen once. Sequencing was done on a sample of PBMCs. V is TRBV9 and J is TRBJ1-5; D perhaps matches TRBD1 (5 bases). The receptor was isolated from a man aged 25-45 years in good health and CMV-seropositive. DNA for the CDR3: TGTGCCAGCAGCGGGGGCGCGGGAAACAATCAGCCCCAGCATTTT. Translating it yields CASSGGAGNNQPQHF. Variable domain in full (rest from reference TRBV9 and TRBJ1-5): DSGVTQTPKHLITATGQRVTLRCSPRSGDLSVYWYQQSLDQGLQFLIQYYNGEERAKGNILERFSAQQFPDLHSELNLSSLELGDSALYFCASSGGAGNNQPQHFGDGTRLSIL.